One and the same sample provided the 19 T cell receptor beta chains below, sequenced in a study of Graves' ophthalmopathy and Graves' hyperthyroidism. CDR3 regions of TCR beta were amplified from RNA transcripts. HTBI-primed first-round RT-PCR preceded second-round multiplex PCR. TCRdb itself ran the multiplex PCR reads through MiXCR, one entry per CDR3 protein. The data show around 400,000 distinct CDR3 sequences, around a fifth seen once. The material sequenced was peripheral blood. The receptors originated from a young woman with stable Graves' hyperthyroidism.

This clonotype has at least ten counts. The chain is built from TRBV12-3 or TRBV12-4 and TRBJ2-2; 7 nucleotides match TRBD2. Germline trimming cut 2 bases from V and 3 bases from J; bases unmatched to any gene: 6. The CDR3 loop spans 16 amino acids. CDR3 protein: CASSLLAAIDTGELFF. The CDR3, as DNA: TGTGCCAGCAGTTTACTAGCGGCGATTGACACCGGGGAGCTGTTTTTT.

The chain is built from TRBV28 and TRBJ2-7; 8 positions match TRBD1. V shed 7 bases, J shed 2 bases, and the junction held 13 bases outside the gene matches. Germline CDR1 MDHEN, CDR2 SYDVKM. The CDR3 sequence is 16 residues long. CDR3: CASNSPRTGITYEQYF. The CDR3, as DNA: TGTGCCAGCAATTCGCCGAGGACAGGGATCACCTACGAGCAGTACTTC.

This clonotype was picked up one time. This chain uses TRBV12-3 or TRBV12-4 with TRBJ1-1; D remains ambiguous. The CDR3 extends over 14 amino acids. V was trimmed by 5 bases and J by 2 bases, leaving 12 bases between them. CDR3 nucleotide sequence: TGTGCCAGCAGTACCTCGGCCTTCAACACTGAAGCTTTCTTT. Its protein product is CASSTSAFNTEAFF.

The chain couples TRBV5-1 to TRBJ1-6; D remains unclear. V was cut by 0 bases and J by 7 bases, with 11 bases left in between. The CDR3 runs 15 residues. Germline V gene sequence: CDR1 SGHRS, CDR2 YFSETQ. The CDR3 DNA reads as TGCGCCAGCAGCTTGGACCGAGGGTGGAATTCACCCCTCCACTTT. The encoded protein is CASSLDRGWNSPLHF.

This clonotype appeared a few times. The chain recombines TRBV14 with TRBJ1-1; perhaps TRBD1 as D (6 bases). V was clipped by 0 bases and J by 0 bases, with 20 bases between them. Germline V gene lookup returns CDR1 SGHDN and CDR2 FVKESK. The CDR3 sequence is 19 residues long. CDR3 amino acids: CASSQDFARGELVNTEAFF. CDR3 nucleotide sequence: TGTGCCAGCAGCCAAGATTTTGCCAGGGGCGAGCTTGTGAACACTGAAGCTTTCTTT. The variable domain in full, completed from reference TRBV14 and TRBJ1-1, reads EAGVTQFPSHSVIEKGQTVTLRCDPISGHDNLYWYRRVMGKEIKFLLHFVKESKQDESGMPNNRFLAERTGGTYSTLKVQPAELEDSGVYFCASSQDFARGELVNTEAFFGQGTRLTVV.

This clonotype has a handful of counts. The V and J genes are TRBV11-2 and TRBJ2-5; D is uncertain. Germline CDR1 and CDR2: SGHAT and FQNNGV. The CDR3 is made up of 15 amino acids. Deletions cut 4 bases from V and 0 bases from J, with 12 bases between. DNA of the CDR3: TGTGCCAGCAGCTGGGCCTTTTCGTACCAAGAGACCCAGTACTTC. Encoded protein: CASSWAFSYQETQYF.

This clonotype was found many times. The CDR3 protein is CAWSPGIETQYF. For the CDR3, the DNA is TGTGCCTGGAGCCCAGGGATAGAGACCCAGTACTTC. This rearrangement joins TRBV30 to TRBJ2-5; perhaps TRBD1 as D (5 bases). This CDR3 contains 12 residues. The V end lost 3 bases, the J end lost 4 bases, and 9 bases lay between the germline ends. Germline CDR1 and CDR2: GTSNPN and SVGIG (reference sequence).

V gene TRBV11-2 combines with J gene TRBJ1-1, with a weak D call TRBD1 (5 bases). This CDR3 contains 16 residues. Germline CDR1 reads SGHAT; CDR2 reads FQNNGV. The V end was cut by 5 bases, the J end by 1 base, with 17 bases between. CDR3 region: CASSLFFGGGNTEAFF. Here the CDR3 DNA reads TGTGCCAGCAGCCTTTTCTTCGGGGGTGGGAACACTGAAGCTTTCTTT.

This clonotype was observed many times. The V gene is TRBV15, the J gene TRBJ1-6; TRBD1 agrees at 7 bases. The V and J ends lost 2 bases and 9 bases, in that order; junction bases with no gene match: 4. This CDR3 spans 14 amino acids. Germline-derived CDR1 and CDR2 are LNHNV and YYDKDF (reference sequence). DNA for the CDR3: TGTGCCACCAGCAGAAGGGACAGCGGTTCACCCCTCCACTTT. Translation: CATSRRDSGSPLHF.

This clonotype was counted many times. This chain connects TRBV12-3 or TRBV12-4 to TRBJ1-1; D is uncertain. The CDR3 length is 13 residues. V was pared by 2 bases and J by 1 base, with 5 bases between. The DNA for the CDR3 is TGTGCCAGCAGTTTATTGGCGAACACTGAAGCTTTCTTT. Translated, it gives CASSLLANTEAFF.

This clonotype was seen repeatedly, ten times or more. The genes are TRBV12-3 or TRBV12-4 and TRBJ2-5, with a weak D call TRBD1 (6 bases). V was pared by 6 bases and J by 0 bases, with 14 bases between. This CDR3 has 15 residues. Written as DNA, the CDR3 is TGTGCCAGCAGCGCCGCGTGGACAGACCAAGAGACCCAGTACTTC. This codes for CASSAAWTDQETQYF.

This clonotype was counted at least ten times. J is TRBJ2-2 and V is TRBV6-1; perhaps TRBD2 as D (5 bases). Germline CDR1 and CDR2: MNHNS and SASEGT. The CDR3 runs to 15 residues. Trimming pared 7 bases from V and 7 bases from J, leaving 19 bases between. The CDR3 is CASNPLLAWVGELFF. CDR3 coding DNA: TGTGCCAGCAACCCCCTCTTAGCGTGGGTCGGGGAGCTGTTTTTT.

This clonotype was observed many times. The chain combines TRBV7-2 with TRBJ2-7; weak D call: TRBD2 (5 bases). Germline CDR1 is SGHTA and CDR2 is FQGNSA. Trimming took off 1 base at V and 4 bases at J, with 11 bases between the two ends. The length of the CDR3 is 14 residues. CDR3 region: CASSLDGSRYEQYF. For the CDR3, the DNA is TGTGCCAGCAGCTTAGATGGGAGCAGGTACGAGCAGTACTTC.

In this sample, this clonotype turned up many times. The chain carries TRBV18 and TRBJ1-1; 9 bases agree with TRBD1. The CDR3 loop spans 16 amino acids. V was clipped by 1 base and J by 0 bases; unmatched bases: 3. Germline CDR1 KGHSH, CDR2 LQKENI. The CDR3 protein is CASSPRDRVMNTEAFF. The CDR3 DNA follows: TGTGCCAGCTCACCACGGGACAGGGTGATGAACACTGAAGCTTTCTTT.

As DNA, the CDR3 is TGTGCCAGCAGCGGGGTTGACAGGGGGGGTACCAATCAGCCCCAGCATTTT. Amino acids: CASSGVDRGGTNQPQHF. The gene calls are TRBV6-1 and TRBJ1-5, with 9 bases matching TRBD1. This CDR3 comprises 17 residues. Germline V gives CDR1 MNHNS, CDR2 SASEGT. The trim removed 6 bases at V and 3 bases at J, leaving 12 bases unmatched.

Ten or more counts support this clonotype. The chain joins TRBV11-3 to TRBJ2-5; D call uncertain. V dropped 1 base and J dropped 2 bases, with 11 bases sitting between them. The CDR3 runs 15 residues. CDR1 SGHNT and CDR2 YENEEA come from the germline V gene. CDR3: CASSLGNTDQETQYF. CDR3 DNA: TGTGCCAGCAGCTTAGGGAACACTGATCAAGAGACCCAGTACTTC.

This clonotype was detected ten times or more. This sequence joins TRBV20-1 and TRBJ1-1, with D possibly matching TRBD1 (5 bases). There are 14 residues in the CDR3. CDR1 DFQATT and CDR2 SNEGSKA come from the germline V gene (reference sequence). Trimming cost V 4 bases and J 1 base, with 13 bases left between them. DNA for the CDR3: TGCAGTGCTATCTCGGGGCGCGCGAACACTGAAGCTTTCTTT. This gives the protein CSAISGRANTEAFF.

Ten or more counts support this clonotype. CDR3 in DNA: TGTGCCAGCAGCCTCGATACCGGGACTAGAGGCTCCTACGAGCAGTACTTC. This encodes CASSLDTGTRGSYEQYF. This sequence joins TRBV11-2 and TRBJ2-7, with 8 bases fitting TRBD2. The trim removed 5 bases at V and 0 bases at J, leaving 12 bases unmatched. CDR1 is SGHAT, CDR2 FQNNGV, per germline. This CDR3 is built from 17 residues.

This clonotype was detected a few times. The chain uses TRBV4-2 and TRBJ2-5; TRBD2 might be the D (6 bases). The CDR3 runs 15 residues. Germline V lookup: CDR1 LGHNA, CDR2 YNFKEQ. Trimming left V 5 bases short and J 1 base short, with 14 bases between. The CDR3 spells CASSTLATSQETQYF. For the CDR3, the DNA is TGTGCCAGCAGCACCCTAGCGACCAGCCAAGAGACCCAGTACTTC.